The present TCR beta chain was sequenced within a study of glioma-infiltrating T cells (dated by TCRdb to 2016 to 2017). At the level of the whole study: Sequencing of TCR alpha- and beta-chain repertoires was performed on glioma tissue, on non-neoplastic brain tissue, and on matched peripheral blood mononuclear cells. To measure divergence between tissue and blood T-cell populations, each tissue-infiltrating repertoire was compared with the peripheral blood repertoire of the same patient. The paired cohort was made up of three low-grade glioma patients, 7 to 9 primary glioblastoma patients and three non-glioma patients who contributed non-neoplastic brain tissue. What the work shows at the level of the full study, not this receptor alone: The group comparisons were based on small numbers of patients: three non-neoplastic, three low-grade glioma and roughly eight glioblastoma patients. Very few CDR3 sequences were found to be shared between tissue and blood, and this scarcity was attributed to high CDR3 diversity and limited sampling. VJ-independent divergence between tissue and blood was found to be below expectation in non-neoplastic patients but above expectation in all gliomas, particularly low-grade gliomas.

On this clonotype: No cognate antigen has been identified for it. No much larger clone exists at a distance of one base, and base qualities are not known.

TCR alpha and beta CDR3 regions were amplified with the iRepertoire nested amplicon-rescue multiplex PCR (arm-PCR) platform from RNA. The input for one-step reverse transcription and amplification was roughly 85-400 ng of either tissue mRNA or PBMC total RNA. Following bead purification, Illumina adapters were added by a secondary multiplex PCR, and libraries between 200 and 400 bp were gel-purified. Demultiplexing relied on internal 6-nucleotide barcodes carried by the libraries. Libraries were sequenced on an Illumina MiSeq with 2x220 or 2x250 nucleotide paired-end reads. Per the authors' processing: Paired reads were merged using FLASH 1.2.11 and aligned with BWA-MEM to the GRCh37 human genome, and TRA and TRB reads were then extracted. An IMGT-derived reference of cassette sequences and CDR3 motifs, with pseudogenes included, was used for V and J assignment. Reads were translated in three frames, and productive CDR3s were defined as those with a C...FGXG motif and no stop codons. Clonotypes were defined as unique combinations of V-J cassette pair and CDR3 amino acid sequence. Reads were filtered by Hamming distance, with the threshold set by the sequence error rate of each sample in mapped regions. Starting from the raw public reads, TCRdb applied fastp trimming at Q25, assembled clones with MiXCR and retained in-frame beta chains. Rows with one shared CDR3 protein collapse into an entry with the most common genes and DNA. TCRdb, not the original authors, processed these V and J calls. The sample table shows approximately 140,000 distinct CDR3 sequences, and around 25% are seen once. Roughly a quarter of the sample is held by the ten biggest clonotypes.

The junction carries 18 bases between V and J, which are trimmed by 5 bases and 7 bases respectively. The CDR3 measures 15 amino acids from cysteine to phenylalanine. Of all the DNA, just the CDR3 is kept, 45 bases in frame from base 1. This receptor chain uses TRBV12-3 or TRBV12-4 and TRBJ2-1; a weak D assignment points to TRBD1 (6 bases agree). The specimen sequenced was glioma tissue, nonneoplastic brain tissue, or PBMCs (not recorded which). The clonotype originates from a human donor with low-grade glioma or glioblastoma, undergoing nonglioma brain surgery, or in good health (not recorded which). The CDR3 is CASSPPGPRGNEQFF. DNA sequence: TGTGCCAGCAGTCCCCCGGGACCTAGGGGGAATGAGCAGTTCTTC.